Below are 5 T cell receptor beta chains sequenced from a single sample in a study of OX40 agonist ivuxolimab in advanced cancers. Profiled with immunoSEQ multiplex PCR; TCRdb holds only in-frame clones, not every one. The sample consists of 9,000 to 13,000 clones, about four fifths of them appearing once. Specimen: CD4+ or CD8+ T cells sorted from blood, collected in a trial of the OX40 agonist ivuxolimab. The receptors here all came from an adult with an advanced solid tumor such as melanoma, head and neck, liver or kidney cancer.

The chain combines TRBV27 with TRBJ2-5, with D possibly matching TRBD2 (5 bases). Trimming took off 3 bases at V and 7 bases at J, with 6 bases between the two ends. Germline CDR1 reads MNHEY; CDR2 reads SMNVEV (reference sequence). This CDR3 contains 11 residues. The CDR3 DNA reads TGTGCCAGCAGTTTCGGAGGGACCCAGTACTTC. Amino acid sequence: CASSFGGTQYF.

Of note for this clone: The junction departs from germline at one end; a sequencing error may be responsible. The chain carries TRBV5-5 and TRBJ1-2, with D perhaps matching TRBD1 (6 bases). The CDR3 runs 14 residues. CDR1 SGHKS and CDR2 YYEKEE come from the germline V gene (reference sequence). This CDR3 reads CASSRELDSYGYTF. Here the CDR3 DNA reads TGCGCCAGCAGCCGGGAGTTGGACAGCTATGGCTACACCTTC.

This clone was seen a single time. The chain has TRBV7-3 and TRBJ1-1; D is ambiguous. The CDR3 has 13 residues. V was cut by 5 bases and J by 1 base, with 8 bases left in between. The germline V gene has CDR1 SGHTA and CDR2 FQGTGA. The CDR3 here is CASSPEGNTEAFF. DNA for the CDR3: TGTGCCAGCAGCCCGGAGGGGAACACTGAAGCTTTCTTT.

The chain joins TRBV9 to TRBJ1-4, with no clear D. The CDR3 contains 15 residues. Germline-derived CDR1 and CDR2 are SGDLS and YYNGEE. Trimming took off 3 bases at V and 3 bases at J, with 12 bases between the two ends. The DNA for the CDR3 is TGTGCCAGCAGCGCCCTTGGAAAGGCTAATGAAAAACTGTTTTTT. This encodes CASSALGKANEKLFF.

This clone was seen a single time. This chain joins TRBV28 and TRBJ2-6, with D tentatively TRBD1 (6 bases). This CDR3 is built from 19 residues. Germline CDR1 reads MDHEN; CDR2 reads SYDVKM. V was trimmed by 5 bases and J by 0 bases, leaving 20 bases between them. CDR3 protein: CASSLQTGSPTSGANVLTF. DNA of the CDR3: TGTGCCAGCAGTCTACAGACAGGTAGCCCTACCTCTGGGGCCAACGTCCTGACTTTC.